The 22 T cell receptor beta chains in this list originate from one sample, sequenced in a study of blood T cell repertoires in COVID-19 (dated by TCRdb to the early 2020s). Receptor amplification or capture employed the immunoSEQ multiplex PCR assay. TCRdb took over this immuneACCESS table, retaining in-frame rearrangements with V and J assigned. Such tables are incomplete; in checked studies, under half of the missing clones stem from an unresolved V gene, and the remainder is unexplained. Within this sample are 93,000 or so clones, with over 65% of them counted one time only. 12% of the sample comes from the top ten. Sequencing input: peripheral blood. The receptors stem from a human donor in a cohort sampled during active COVID-19.

This chain joins TRBV2 and TRBJ2-7; 8 nucleotides agree with TRBD1. Trimming took 5 bases from V and 0 from J; bases not matched to a gene: 9. Germline CDR1 and CDR2: SNHLY and FYNNEI. This CDR3 is 16 amino acids long. CDR3 amino acids: CASSNRQGRGSYEQYF. The CDR3 DNA is TGTGCCAGCAGTAATAGACAGGGGCGCGGCTCCTACGAGCAGTACTTC.

The chain combines TRBV7-2 with TRBJ2-7, with 9 bases fitting TRBD2. Germline-derived CDR1 and CDR2 are SGHTA and FQGNSA. After removal of 5 bases from V and 2 bases from J, the junction contained 7 bases not matched to a gene. The CDR3 runs to 15 residues. This CDR3 is CASSMRGGPTYEQYF. The CDR3 coding sequence is TGTGCCAGCAGCATGCGGGGGGGCCCCACCTACGAGCAGTACTTC.

In this sample, this clone turned up once. V is TRBV4-3 and J is TRBJ1-5; the D gene is possibly TRBD1 (5 bases). CDR1 and CDR2 from the germline V gene are LGHNA and YSLEER. The CDR3 loop spans 15 amino acids. Between the trimmed V and J ends, which lost 0 bases and 7 bases, there was a span of 13 bases. In nucleotides, the CDR3 is TGCGCCAGCAGCCAAGATGCCAGGGCCAACCAGCCCCAGCATTTT. Its translation: CASSQDARANQPQHF.

The CDR3 loop is CAGGQGYEQYF. The CDR3 DNA is TGTGCCGGGGGACAGGGTTACGAGCAGTACTTC. The chain couples TRBV2 to TRBJ2-7, with TRBD1 identical over 9 bases. The length of the CDR3 is 11 residues. Germline values: CDR1 SNHLY, CDR2 FYNNEI. Trimming took 11 bases from V and 4 from J; bases not matched to a gene: 3.

As for this clone: The identical CDR3 is also encoded by other nucleotide sequences in the sample. CDR3 in DNA: TGCGCCAGCAGCCCCGGACAGGGAAGCTCCTACGAGCAGTACTTC. Translated: CASSPGQGSSYEQYF. The chain recombines TRBV5-1 with TRBJ2-7; 8 nucleotides align to TRBD1. Per germline, CDR1 SGHRS and CDR2 YFSETQ. J was trimmed by 0 bases and V by 4 bases; bases with no gene match: 6. CDR3 length: 15 residues. Together with reference TRBV5-1 and TRBJ2-7, the CDR3 gives the full variable domain: KAGVTQTPRYLIKTRGQQVTLSCSPISGHRSVSWYQQTPGQGLQFLFEYFSETQRNKGNFPGRFSGRQFSNSRSEMNVSTLELGDSALYLCASSPGQGSSYEQYFGPGTRLTVT.

The rearrangement uses TRBV6-2 or TRBV6-3 and TRBJ1-2, with 10 bases aligning to TRBD1. This CDR3 has 14 residues. V was clipped by 2 bases and J by 5 bases; unmatched bases: 2. CDR1 and CDR2 from the germline V gene are MNHEY and SVGEGT. Here the CDR3 DNA reads TGTGCCAGCAGTTACCGGGACAGGGGTTATGGCTACACCTTC. Translated: CASSYRDRGYGYTF.

This chain uses TRBV15 with TRBJ1-2, with 7 bases fitting TRBD1. This CDR3 is 17 amino acids long. CDR1 LNHNV and CDR2 YYDKDF come from the germline V gene (reference sequence). The V gene end was trimmed by 3 bases and the J gene end by 4 bases; junction bases not matched to a gene: 14. CDR3 in DNA: TGTGCCACCAGCAGGGCCGTATACCGGGACAGTAGCTATGGCTACACCTTC. Its translation: CATSRAVYRDSSYGYTF.

This clone was seen once. The V call is TRBV9, the J call TRBJ1-5; D unclear. CDR1 and CDR2 (germline): SGDLS, YYNGEE. With 0 bases removed from V and 0 bases from J, the gap between germline ends came to 7 bases. This CDR3 has 15 amino acids. In DNA, the CDR3 is TGTGCCAGCAGCGTAGCCCCAGATAGCAATCAGCCCCAGCATTTT. Protein: CASSVAPDSNQPQHF.

The rearrangement joins TRBV5-6 to TRBJ2-3; TRBD2 matches at 10 bases. Trimming took 3 bases from V and 4 from J; bases not matched to a gene: 8. The germline gives CDR1 SGHDT, CDR2 YYEEEE. CDR3 size: 16 residues. CDR3 loop: CASSSLSGGAPDTQYF. The CDR3 coding sequence is TGTGCCAGCAGCTCCTTGAGCGGGGGGGCCCCAGATACGCAGTATTTT.

The chain uses TRBV24-1 and TRBJ2-3, with D perhaps matching TRBD2 (6 bases). CDR3 length: 14 residues. The V end lost 5 bases, the J end lost 3 bases, and 11 bases lay between the germline ends. Germline V lookup: CDR1 KGHDR, CDR2 SFDVKD. DNA of the CDR3: TGTGCCACCAGTGGGGGGGACTTAACAGATACGCAGTATTTT. Its protein product is CATSGGDLTDTQYF.

The chain recombines TRBV7-8 with TRBJ2-7; 8 bases fit TRBD2. This CDR3 has 18 amino acids. V lost 3 bases, J lost 2 bases, and 15 bases stayed unmatched. Germline-derived CDR1 and CDR2 are SGHVS and FQNEAQ. The CDR3 sequence is CASSFGGSGGSPTYEQYF. The DNA for the CDR3 is TGTGCCAGCAGCTTCGGGGGCAGCGGGGGTTCACCTACCTACGAGCAGTACTTC.

V gene TRBV27 combines with J gene TRBJ2-3; D is unclear. Germline CDR1 is MNHEY and CDR2 is SMNVEV (reference sequence). Trimming took 4 bases from V and 5 from J, leaving 16 bases between them. The CDR3 has 15 residues. CDR3 in DNA: TGTGCCAGCAGTTCCCCCTCGACGAGGAGAGATACGCAGTATTTT. Protein product: CASSSPSTRRDTQYF.

The V call is TRBV9, the J call TRBJ2-2, with a weak D call TRBD1 (6 bases). There are 15 residues in the CDR3. From germline, CDR1 is SGDLS and CDR2 YYNGEE. The ends were cut back, 4 bases at V and 1 base at J, with 11 bases in the middle. In DNA, the CDR3 is TGTGCCAGCAGCCCGACAGGAGAGAACACCGGGGAGCTGTTTTTT. Protein sequence: CASSPTGENTGELFF. The full variable domain, its missing parts supplied by reference TRBV9 and TRBJ2-2, is DSGVTQTPKHLITATGQRVTLRCSPRSGDLSVYWYQQSLDQGLQFLIQYYNGEERAKGNILERFSAQQFPDLHSELNLSSLELGDSALYFCASSPTGENTGELFFGEGSRLTVL.

The chain employs TRBV5-1 and TRBJ2-3; 11 nucleotides match TRBD2. This CDR3 is built from 17 residues. Germline V gene sequence: CDR1 SGHRS, CDR2 YFSETQ. Unmatched junction bases numbered 7, after V lost 4 bases and J lost 0 bases. In DNA, the CDR3 is TGCGCCAGCAGCAAAGCTTTAGCGGGGGGGAGCACAGATACGCAGTATTTT. Its translation is CASSKALAGGSTDTQYF.

The V and J genes are TRBV9 and TRBJ1-2, with TRBD1 matching over 12 bases. In germline, CDR1 is SGDLS, CDR2 YYNGEE. This CDR3 comprises 15 residues. J gave up 8 bases and V 4 bases, and 9 bases lay outside the gene matches. The CDR3 DNA reads TGTGCCAGCAGCAACCCGGGACAGGGGGCGAACGGCTACACCTTC. Translating gives CASSNPGQGANGYTF.

The rearrangement links TRBV27 to TRBJ2-7; the D gene is possibly TRBD2 (7 bases). This CDR3 is 14 amino acids long. The germline V and J ends were trimmed by 4 bases and 3 bases, with 13 bases remaining between them. The germline V gene encodes CDR1 MNHEY and CDR2 SMNVEV (reference sequence). This chain's CDR3 is CASSSQGGVYEQYF. The DNA for the CDR3 is TGTGCCAGCAGTTCACAGGGAGGGGTCTACGAGCAGTACTTC.

The V and J genes are TRBV6-5 and TRBJ1-5; D gene uncertain. Germline values: CDR1 MNHEY, CDR2 SVGAGI. The CDR3 loop spans 14 amino acids. Deletions cut 6 bases from V and 7 bases from J, with 16 bases between. The CDR3 sequence: CASSPSPGRQPQHF. The DNA for the CDR3 is TGTGCCAGCAGCCCAAGTCCGGGTCGGCAGCCCCAGCATTTT.

This clone was detected only once. The chain is built from TRBV4-1 and TRBJ1-2, with D unclear. Trimming took off 1 base at V and 5 bases at J, with 11 bases between the two ends. The CDR3 consists of 14 residues. CDR1 and CDR2 from the germline V gene are MGHRA and YSYEKL. The CDR3 protein is CASSQALQSYGYTF. Written as DNA, the CDR3 is TGCGCCAGCAGCCAAGCCCTACAGTCGTATGGCTACACCTTC.

The chain links TRBV10-1 to TRBJ2-5, with TRBD2 identical over 8 bases. Germline CDR1 reads WNHNN; CDR2 reads SYGVQD (reference sequence). V shed 5 bases, J shed 3 bases, and the junction held 2 bases outside the gene matches. This CDR3 is 13 amino acids long. CDR3 protein: CASSPGLEETQYF. The CDR3 nucleotides are TGCGCCAGCAGTCCGGGACTAGAAGAGACCCAGTACTTC.

V gene TRBV5-1 combines with J gene TRBJ1-2; 8 positions agree with TRBD1. Germline V CDR1 and CDR2: SGHRS, YFSETQ. The length of the CDR3 is 13 residues. V was clipped by 4 bases and J by 4 bases; unmatched bases: 3. This CDR3 is CASSGGQGYGYTF. Written as DNA, the CDR3 is TGCGCCAGCAGCGGTGGACAGGGCTATGGCTACACCTTC.

The chain has TRBV20-1 and TRBJ1-2; D ambiguous. This CDR3 is 14 amino acids long. The ends were cut back, 3 bases at V and 0 bases at J, with 11 bases in the middle. CDR1 is DFQATT and CDR2 is SNEGSKA in the germline V gene (reference sequence). The CDR3 sequence is CSASPATSNYGYTF. The CDR3 nucleotides read TGCAGTGCTAGTCCCGCGACTTCTAACTATGGCTACACCTTC.

The CDR3: CASSLDSGADTQYF. CDR3 sequence (DNA): TGTGCCAGCAGCTTAGATTCCGGGGCAGATACGCAGTATTTT. The genes are TRBV7-2 and TRBJ2-3; TRBD2 might be the D (5 bases). The CDR3 spans 14 residues. Germline CDR1 is SGHTA and CDR2 is FQGNSA. V was clipped by 1 base and J by 4 bases, with 9 bases between them.